This TCR beta chain was recorded in a study of vaccination and CD4 T cells after COVID-19 (dated by TCRdb to between 2021 and 2023). Notes on the research overall: Convalescent patients had a positive SARS-CoV-2 result on nasal swab PCR, and of these patients, some ten had mild disease and one had severe disease. In ten to eleven COVID-19 convalescent patients and a few infection-naive healthy vaccine recipients, researchers compared the spike-specific CD4+ TCR repertoire from before mRNA vaccination with the repertoire from after. As controls, cultures received a CEFX viral epitope pool (the positive control), an HIV-1 Nef peptide pool (the negative control), or no peptide at all. Post-COVID blood samples were collected from convalescent patients a median of around 100 days after diagnosis, with a range of roughly 35 to 161 days. The convalescent cohort included six males and four females, with two Hispanic individuals, seven Caucasians, two Asians and one multiracial person. Participants received two doses of either the Pfizer-BioNTech BNT162b2 vaccine (n=8) or the Moderna mRNA-1273 vaccine (n=2). The time from the second vaccine dose to post-vaccine blood sampling had a median of roughly 70 days and ranged from about 12 to 241 days. Overlapping spike peptide pools from SARS-CoV-2 and from the common cold coronaviruses HCoV-NL63, HCoV-OC43 and HCoV-229E were used as culture stimuli. The full study reports these points: The median number of SARS-CoV-2-reactive clonotypes rose from about 19 after infection to 35 to 45 after vaccination, but the change was not significant. Relatively few convalescent patients were included in the study, and early timepoints after natural infection were not analyzed. Nearly all vaccine-specific clones in convalescent patients (304 of 307) were mono-reactive for SARS-CoV-2 spike rather than cross-reactive with common cold coronaviruses. Among convalescent patients, a median roughly 90% of the SARS-CoV-2-reactive clones seen after vaccination appeared only after vaccination, which suggests priming specific to the vaccine.

The sample's treatment or condition label is to be understood as: roughly 11-day PBMC culture with coronavirus spike peptide pools or control peptides (ViraFEST assay). The study used the ViraFEST assay, which expanded antigen-specific T cells with peptide pools and then identified expanded clonotypes by TCR sequencing. The convalescent patients' positive SARS-CoV-2 PCR tests fell between March and December 2020, which was before the Alpha, Beta and Delta variants emerged in the United States. PBMCs were cultured at around 2 million per well in IMDM supplemented with roughly 5.2% human AB serum and around 9.5 IU/ml IL-2, with roughly 10 ug/ml peptide pools added. On days 3 and 7, half of the culture medium was replaced with fresh IL-2-containing medium. Once the cells had been in culture for roughly 10 days, the EasySep CD4+ T cell isolation kit was used to isolate CD4+ T cells by negative selection. Ficoll-Paque Plus gradient centrifugation was used to isolate PBMCs from whole blood, and the isolated PBMCs were then either used fresh or cryopreserved at -140C. Each culture condition was generally run in triplicate wells.

The receptor library was made with PCR. DNA from cultured CD4+ T cells was subjected to TCR sequencing with the Oncomine TCR Beta short-read assay at the Johns Hopkins FTIC core. The QIAamp micro DNA kit was used to extract genomic DNA from the cultured CD4+ T cells. Oncomine TCR Beta libraries from cultured CD4+ T cells were pooled using unique dual indexes and sequenced on an Illumina iSeq 100. The original pipeline was this. Non-productive sequences were removed, and CDR3s that did not start with C, did not end with F or W, or were shorter than 7 amino acids were discarded. The MANAFEST web application identified antigen-specific clonotypes by comparing peptide-stimulated wells against reference wells and other culture wells. To be called positive, a clone needed an FDR below 0.05, an odds ratio above 5, and a productive frequency above 0.1% in at least two of three replicate wells. Cross-reactive clonotypes were defined as significantly expanded in both SARS-CoV-2 spike wells and at least one common cold coronavirus spike condition. Using R version 3.6.1, CDR3 homology was evaluated through Levenshtein distances (stringdist) along with unrooted phylogenetic trees (ape). The public reads were reprocessed in TCRdb via fastp at Q25 and MiXCR, keeping in-frame beta chains. Each entry merges the rows of one CDR3 protein and shows their most common DNA and genes. It is TCRdb's table, rather than the study itself, that gives the V and J calls and clone size. Across this sample there are more than 10,000 distinct CDR3 sequences, with 52% seen only once. The ten largest account for about 16% of the sample.

The CDR3 numbers 17 residues from cysteine through phenylalanine. Only the CDR3 region is kept as DNA, spanning 51 bases read in frame from base 1. Trimming costs V 5 bases and J 9 bases, and their ends lie 29 bases apart. From a lookup of the germline V gene (reference sequence), CDR1 and CDR2 are SEHNR and FQNEAQ. Concerning this clonotype: No antigen is known for it. Base quality data are lacking; no much larger clone is found one base away.

This sequence uses TRBV7-9 and TRBJ2-7; perhaps TRBD2 is the D gene, with 8 bases matching. The sequence derives from a human donor who had recovered from COVID-19. Sequenced material: CD4+ T cells from blood, cultured in vitro. The CDR3 has the sequence CASSPRTGPAGAQRQYF. In nucleotides, the sequence is TGTGCCAGCAGCCCAAGGACAGGACCAGCGGGAGCACAACGGCAGTACTTC.